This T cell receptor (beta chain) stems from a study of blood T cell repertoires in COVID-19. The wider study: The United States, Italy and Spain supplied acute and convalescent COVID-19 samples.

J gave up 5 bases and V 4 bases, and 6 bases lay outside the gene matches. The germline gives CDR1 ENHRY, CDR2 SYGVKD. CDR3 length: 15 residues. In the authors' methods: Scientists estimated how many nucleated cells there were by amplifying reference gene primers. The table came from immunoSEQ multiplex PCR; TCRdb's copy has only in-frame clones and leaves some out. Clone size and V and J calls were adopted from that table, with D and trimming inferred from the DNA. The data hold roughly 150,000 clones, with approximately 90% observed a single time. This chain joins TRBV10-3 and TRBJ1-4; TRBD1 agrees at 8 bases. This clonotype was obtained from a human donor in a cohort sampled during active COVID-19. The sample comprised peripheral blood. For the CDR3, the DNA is TGTGCCATCAGTGCCCGGACAGGGAGCAATGAAAAACTGTTTTTT. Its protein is CAISARTGSNEKLFF.